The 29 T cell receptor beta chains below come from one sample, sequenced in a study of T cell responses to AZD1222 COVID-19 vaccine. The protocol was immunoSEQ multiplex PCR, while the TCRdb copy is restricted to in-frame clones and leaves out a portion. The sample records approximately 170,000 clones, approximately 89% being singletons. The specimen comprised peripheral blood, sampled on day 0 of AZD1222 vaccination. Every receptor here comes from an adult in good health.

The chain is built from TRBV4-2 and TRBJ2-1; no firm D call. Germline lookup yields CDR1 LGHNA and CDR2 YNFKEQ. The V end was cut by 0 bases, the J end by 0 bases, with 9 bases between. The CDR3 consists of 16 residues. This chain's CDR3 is CASSQDHPSSYNEQFF. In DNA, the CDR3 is TGTGCCAGCAGCCAAGATCACCCCAGCTCCTACAATGAGCAGTTCTTC.

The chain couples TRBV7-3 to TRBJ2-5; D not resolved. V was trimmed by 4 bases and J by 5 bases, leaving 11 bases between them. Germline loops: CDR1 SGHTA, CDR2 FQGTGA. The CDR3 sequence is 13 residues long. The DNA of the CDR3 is TGTGCCAGCAGCTCAGGCCAAGGGGAGACCCAGTACTTC. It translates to CASSSGQGETQYF.

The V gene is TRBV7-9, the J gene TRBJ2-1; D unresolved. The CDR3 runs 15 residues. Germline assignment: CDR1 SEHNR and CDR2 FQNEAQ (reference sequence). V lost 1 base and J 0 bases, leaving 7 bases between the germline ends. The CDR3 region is CASSLGASSYNEQFF. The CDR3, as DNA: TGTGCCAGCAGCTTAGGGGCCTCCTCCTACAATGAGCAGTTCTTC.

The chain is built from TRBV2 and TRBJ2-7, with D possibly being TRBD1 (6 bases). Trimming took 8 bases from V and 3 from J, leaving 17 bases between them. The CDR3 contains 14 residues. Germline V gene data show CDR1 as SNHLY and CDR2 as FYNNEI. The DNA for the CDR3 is TGTGCCAGCGTATTCGGGACAATTTTCTACGAGCAGTACTTC. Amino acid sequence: CASVFGTIFYEQYF.

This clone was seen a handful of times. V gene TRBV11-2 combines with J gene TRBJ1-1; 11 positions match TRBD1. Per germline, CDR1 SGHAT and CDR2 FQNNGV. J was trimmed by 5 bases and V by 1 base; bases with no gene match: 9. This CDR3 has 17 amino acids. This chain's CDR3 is CASSLAVRDRGVTEAFF. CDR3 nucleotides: TGTGCCAGCAGCTTAGCAGTCAGGGACAGGGGGGTTACTGAAGCTTTCTTT.

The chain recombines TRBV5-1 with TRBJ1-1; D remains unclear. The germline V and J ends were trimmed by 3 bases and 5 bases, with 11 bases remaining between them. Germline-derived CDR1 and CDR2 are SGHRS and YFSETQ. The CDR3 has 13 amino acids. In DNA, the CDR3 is TGCGCCAGCAGCTACAGTGAGAGTACTGAAGCTTTCTTT. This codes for CASSYSESTEAFF.

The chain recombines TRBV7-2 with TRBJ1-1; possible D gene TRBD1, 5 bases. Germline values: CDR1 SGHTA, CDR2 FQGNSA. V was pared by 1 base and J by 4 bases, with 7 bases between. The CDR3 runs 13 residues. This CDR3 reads CASSLDQGTEAFF. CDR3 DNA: TGTGCCAGCAGCTTAGACCAGGGCACTGAAGCTTTCTTT. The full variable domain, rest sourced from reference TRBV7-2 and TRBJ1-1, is GAGVSQSPSNKVTEKGKDVELRCDPISGHTALYWYRQSLGQGLEFLIYFQGNSAPDKSGLPSDRFSAERTGGSVSTLTIQRTQQEDSAVYLCASSLDQGTEAFFGQGTRLTVV.

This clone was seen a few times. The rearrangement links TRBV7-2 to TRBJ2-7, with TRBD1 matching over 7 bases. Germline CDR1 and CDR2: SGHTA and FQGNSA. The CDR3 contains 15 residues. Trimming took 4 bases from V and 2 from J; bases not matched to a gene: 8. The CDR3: CASSYTGTDPYEQYF. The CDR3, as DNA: TGTGCCAGCAGCTATACCGGGACAGACCCCTACGAGCAGTACTTC.

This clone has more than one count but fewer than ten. As DNA, the CDR3 is TGTGCCAGCAGCACACACCGGGACGCGCCCTACGAGCAGTACTTC. It translates to CASSTHRDAPYEQYF. The chain carries TRBV7-9 and TRBJ2-7; D assignment may be TRBD1 or TRBD2 (5 bases each). The V gene lost 5 bases and the J gene lost 2 bases, with 16 bases spanning the gap. Germline-derived CDR1 and CDR2 are SEHNR and FQNEAQ (reference sequence). This CDR3 contains 15 residues.

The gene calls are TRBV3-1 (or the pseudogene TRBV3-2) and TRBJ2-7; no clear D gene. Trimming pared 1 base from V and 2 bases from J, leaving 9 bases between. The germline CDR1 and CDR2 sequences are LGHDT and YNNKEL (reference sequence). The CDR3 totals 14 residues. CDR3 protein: CASSQAVAPYEQYF. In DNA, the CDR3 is TGTGCCAGCAGCCAAGCGGTGGCCCCCTACGAGCAGTACTTC.

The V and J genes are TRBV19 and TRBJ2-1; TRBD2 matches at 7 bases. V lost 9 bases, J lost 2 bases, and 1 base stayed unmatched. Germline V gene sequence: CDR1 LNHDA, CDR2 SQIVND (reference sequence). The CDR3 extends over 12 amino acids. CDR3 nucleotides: TGTGCCAGCGGGAGGACCTACAATGAGCAGTTCTTC. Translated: CASGRTYNEQFF.

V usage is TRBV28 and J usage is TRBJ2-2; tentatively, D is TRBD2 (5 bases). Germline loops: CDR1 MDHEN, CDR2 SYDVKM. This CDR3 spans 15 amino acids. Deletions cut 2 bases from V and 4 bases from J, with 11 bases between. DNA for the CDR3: TGTGCCAGCAGTTTAGGAGGCAGCTTCACCGGGGAGCTGTTTTTT. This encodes CASSLGGSFTGELFF.

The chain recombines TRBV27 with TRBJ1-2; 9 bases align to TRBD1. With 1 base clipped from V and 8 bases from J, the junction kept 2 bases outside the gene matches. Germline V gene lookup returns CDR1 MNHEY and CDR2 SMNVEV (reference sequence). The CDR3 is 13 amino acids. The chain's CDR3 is CASSLWGQGGYTF. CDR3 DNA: TGTGCCAGCAGTTTATGGGGACAGGGCGGCTACACCTTC.

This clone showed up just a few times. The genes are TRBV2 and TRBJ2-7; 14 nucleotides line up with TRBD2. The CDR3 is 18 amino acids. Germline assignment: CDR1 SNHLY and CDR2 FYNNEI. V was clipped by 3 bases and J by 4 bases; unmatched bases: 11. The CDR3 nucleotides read TGTGCCAGCAGTGAGTTTGGGGGACTAGCGGGAGTATTGTACGAGCAGTACTTC. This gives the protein CASSEFGGLAGVLYEQYF.

CDR3 nucleotides: TGTGCCAGCAGCCCTCGCATGAGTGGGAGCTCCTACGAGCAGTACTTC. It specifies CASSPRMSGSSYEQYF. The chain recombines TRBV7-9 with TRBJ2-7, with D maybe TRBD2 (5 bases). The V gene lost 5 bases and the J gene lost 0 bases, with 17 bases spanning the gap. Germline V gives CDR1 SEHNR, CDR2 FQNEAQ (reference sequence). This CDR3 has 16 amino acids.

The CDR3 bases are TGCGCCAGCAGCTCCGACAGCCACACAGATACGCAGTATTTT. Residues: CASSSDSHTDTQYF. V gene TRBV5-1 combines with J gene TRBJ2-3; the D gene is possibly TRBD1 (5 bases). Trimming removed 3 bases at V and 2 bases at J, with 10 bases between. The germline gives CDR1 SGHRS, CDR2 YFSETQ. CDR3 length: 14 residues.

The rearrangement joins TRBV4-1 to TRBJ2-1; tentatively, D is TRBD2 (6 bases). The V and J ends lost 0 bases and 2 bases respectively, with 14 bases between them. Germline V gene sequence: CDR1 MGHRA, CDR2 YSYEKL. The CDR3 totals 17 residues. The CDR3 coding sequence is TGCGCCAGCAGCCAAGATAACCAGCGGGTGCCCTACAATGAGCAGTTCTTC. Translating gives CASSQDNQRVPYNEQFF.

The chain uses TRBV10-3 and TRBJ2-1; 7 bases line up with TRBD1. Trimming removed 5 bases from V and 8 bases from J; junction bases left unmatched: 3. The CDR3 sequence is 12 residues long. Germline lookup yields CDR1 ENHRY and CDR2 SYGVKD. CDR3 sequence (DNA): TGTGCCATCAGTCGCACAGGGGATGAGCAGTTCTTC. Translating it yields CAISRTGDEQFF.

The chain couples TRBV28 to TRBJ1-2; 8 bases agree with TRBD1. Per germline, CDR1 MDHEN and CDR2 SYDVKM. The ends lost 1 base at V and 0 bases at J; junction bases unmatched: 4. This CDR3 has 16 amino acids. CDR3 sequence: CASSLSGTGSNYGYTF. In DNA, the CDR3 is TGTGCCAGCAGTTTATCGGGGACAGGTTCTAACTATGGCTACACCTTC.

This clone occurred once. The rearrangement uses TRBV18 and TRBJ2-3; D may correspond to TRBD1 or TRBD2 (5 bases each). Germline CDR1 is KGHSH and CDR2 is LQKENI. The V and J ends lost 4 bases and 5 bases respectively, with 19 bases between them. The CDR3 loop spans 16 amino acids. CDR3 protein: CASSQLRGDFGDTQYF. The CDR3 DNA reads TGTGCCAGCTCACAACTAAGAGGGGATTTTGGAGATACGCAGTATTTT.

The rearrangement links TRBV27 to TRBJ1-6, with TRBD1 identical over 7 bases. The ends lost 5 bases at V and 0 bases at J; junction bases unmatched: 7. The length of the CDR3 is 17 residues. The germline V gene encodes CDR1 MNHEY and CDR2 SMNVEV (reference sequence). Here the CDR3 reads CASSPRQGSSYNSPLHF. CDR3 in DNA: TGTGCCAGCAGTCCGCGACAGGGAAGCTCCTATAATTCACCCCTCCACTTT.

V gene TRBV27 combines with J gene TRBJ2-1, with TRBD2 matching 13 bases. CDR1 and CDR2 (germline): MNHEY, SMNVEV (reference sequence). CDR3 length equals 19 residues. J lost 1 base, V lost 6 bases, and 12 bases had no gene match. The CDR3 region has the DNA TGTGCCAGCAGCCCTACCGGGACTAGCGGGATCTGGTCCTACAATGAGCAGTTCTTC. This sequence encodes CASSPTGTSGIWSYNEQFF.

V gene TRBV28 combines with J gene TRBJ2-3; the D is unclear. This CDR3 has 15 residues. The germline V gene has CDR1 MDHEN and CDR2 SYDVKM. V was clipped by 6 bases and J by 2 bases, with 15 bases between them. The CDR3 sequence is CASSEAQTHTDTQYF. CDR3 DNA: TGTGCCAGCAGCGAGGCACAGACACACACAGATACGCAGTATTTT.

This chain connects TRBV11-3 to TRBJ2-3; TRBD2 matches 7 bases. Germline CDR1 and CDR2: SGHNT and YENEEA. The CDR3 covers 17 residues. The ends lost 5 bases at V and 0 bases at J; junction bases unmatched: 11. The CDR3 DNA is TGTGCCAGCAGCCTCGGACTAGGATGGACGAGCACAGATACGCAGTATTTT. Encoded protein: CASSLGLGWTSTDTQYF. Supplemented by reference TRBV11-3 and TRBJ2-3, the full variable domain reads EAGVVQSPRYKIIEKKQPVAFWCNPISGHNTLYWYLQNLGQGPELLIRYENEEAVDDSQLPKDRFSAERLKGVDSTLKIQPAELGDSAVYLCASSLGLGWTSTDTQYFGPGTRLTVL.

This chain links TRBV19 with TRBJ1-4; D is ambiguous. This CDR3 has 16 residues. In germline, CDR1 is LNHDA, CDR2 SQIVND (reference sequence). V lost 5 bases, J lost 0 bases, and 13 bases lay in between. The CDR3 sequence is CASSVGVLPTNEKLFF. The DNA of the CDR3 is TGTGCCAGTAGTGTGGGAGTTCTCCCAACTAATGAAAAACTGTTTTTT.

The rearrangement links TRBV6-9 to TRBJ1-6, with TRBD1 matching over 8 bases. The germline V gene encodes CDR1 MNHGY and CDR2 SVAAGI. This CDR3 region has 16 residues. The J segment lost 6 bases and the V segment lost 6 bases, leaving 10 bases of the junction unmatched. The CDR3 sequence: CASSSSRTGPNSPLHF. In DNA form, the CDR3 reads TGTGCCAGCAGCTCCTCCCGGACAGGGCCTAATTCACCCCTCCACTTT.

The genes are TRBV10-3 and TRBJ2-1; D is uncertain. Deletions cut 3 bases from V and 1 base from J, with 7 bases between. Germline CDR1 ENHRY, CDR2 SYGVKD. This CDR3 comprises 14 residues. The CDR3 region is CAISEDQSYNEQFF. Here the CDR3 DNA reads TGTGCCATCAGTGAAGACCAATCCTACAATGAGCAGTTCTTC.

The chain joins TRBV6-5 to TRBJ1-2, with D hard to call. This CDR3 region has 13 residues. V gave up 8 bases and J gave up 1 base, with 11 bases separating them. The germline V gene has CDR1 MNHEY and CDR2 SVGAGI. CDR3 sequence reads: CASRPGFNYGYTF. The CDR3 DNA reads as TGTGCCAGCCGCCCGGGATTTAACTATGGCTACACCTTC.

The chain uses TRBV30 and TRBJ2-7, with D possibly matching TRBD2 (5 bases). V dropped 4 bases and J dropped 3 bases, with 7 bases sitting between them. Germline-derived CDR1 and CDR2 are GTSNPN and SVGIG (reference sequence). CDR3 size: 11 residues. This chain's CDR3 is CAWNRDYEQYF. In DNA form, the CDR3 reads TGTGCCTGGAACCGGGACTACGAGCAGTACTTC.